This passage covers 24 T cell receptor beta chains from one sample sequenced in a study of cytomegalovirus exposure and HLA in healthy donors. In the PCR, 60 Vbeta and 13 Jbeta primers were used. Only in-frame clones appear in the TCRdb table, and some are missing; sequencing was by immunoSEQ multiplex PCR. The table has some 190,000 clones, around 87% seen once. Sample: PBMCs. These receptors all come from a woman between 18 and 29 years old in good health and CMV-seronegative.

The V and J genes are TRBV10-1 and TRBJ2-5; D might be TRBD2 (6 bases). V dropped 2 bases and J dropped 5 bases, with 12 bases sitting between them. Germline values: CDR1 WNHNN, CDR2 SYGVQD (reference sequence). This CDR3 region has 14 residues. CDR3 DNA: TGCGCCAGCAGTGAGGAGGCGGCGGGGGAGACCCAGTACTTC. Protein sequence: CASSEEAAGETQYF.

The chain joins TRBV7-9 to TRBJ2-7, with 11 bases aligning to TRBD2. From germline, CDR1 is SEHNR and CDR2 FQNEAQ (reference sequence). Unmatched junction bases numbered 8, after V lost 0 bases and J lost 4 bases. This CDR3 region has 17 residues. In DNA form, the CDR3 reads TGTGCCAGCAGCTTAGCGCTAAATAGCGGGAGGGGGTACGAGCAGTACTTC. Its protein is CASSLALNSGRGYEQYF. Combining the CDR3 with reference TRBV7-9 and TRBJ2-7 gives the whole variable domain DTGVSQNPRHKITKRGQNVTFRCDPISEHNRLYWYRQTLGQGPEFLTYFQNEAQLEKSRLLSDRFSAERPKGSFSTLEIQRTEQGDSAMYLCASSLALNSGRGYEQYFGPGTRLTVT.

This chain links TRBV5-5 with TRBJ2-5; 7 bases map to TRBD1. Germline V gene data show CDR1 as SGHKS and CDR2 as YYEKEE (reference sequence). CDR3 length: 13 amino acids. After removal of 0 bases from V and 4 bases from J, the junction contained 0 bases not matched to a gene. CDR3 sequence: CASSLAGGETQYF. The CDR3 DNA sequence: TGTGCCAGCAGCTTGGCAGGGGGAGAGACCCAGTACTTC. Full variable domain (missing parts from reference TRBV5-5 and TRBJ2-5): DAGVTQSPTHLIKTRGQQVTLRCSPISGHKSVSWYQQVLGQGPQFIFQYYEKEERGRGNFPDRFSARQFPNYSSELNVNALLLGDSALYLCASSLAGGETQYFGPGTRLLVL.

This chain links TRBV27 with TRBJ2-7, with D possibly matching TRBD2 (5 bases). Per germline, CDR1 MNHEY and CDR2 SMNVEV (reference sequence). This CDR3 has 14 amino acids. Trimming took 6 bases from V and 1 from J, leaving 13 bases between them. The CDR3 bases are TGTGCCAGCAGCCGAAACCGGGGTTCCTACGAGCAGTACTTC. Its protein product is CASSRNRGSYEQYF.

The rearrangement joins TRBV5-1 to TRBJ2-5, with 11 bases matching TRBD1. The CDR3 covers 15 residues. The V and J ends lost 5 bases and 4 bases, in that order; junction bases with no gene match: 7. Germline assignment: CDR1 SGHRS and CDR2 YFSETQ. The CDR3 spells CASRTGQGVGETQYF. The DNA for the CDR3 is TGCGCCAGCAGAACGGGACAGGGGGTGGGAGAGACCCAGTACTTC. Full variable domain (outside the CDR3, taken from reference TRBV5-1 and TRBJ2-5): KAGVTQTPRYLIKTRGQQVTLSCSPISGHRSVSWYQQTPGQGLQFLFEYFSETQRNKGNFPGRFSGRQFSNSRSEMNVSTLELGDSALYLCASRTGQGVGETQYFGPGTRLLVL.

This clone was detected only once. The CDR3: CASSFGRTGGSEQYF. For the CDR3, the DNA is TGCGCCAGCAGCTTTGGCAGAACAGGGGGGAGCGAGCAGTACTTC. V usage is TRBV5-1 and J usage is TRBJ2-7; 8 bases agree with TRBD1. The ends lost 2 bases at V and 6 bases at J; junction bases unmatched: 10. This CDR3 region has 15 residues. Germline CDR1 SGHRS, CDR2 YFSETQ.

The rearrangement links TRBV6-5 to TRBJ2-5; TRBD1 matches at 8 bases. The J call is in doubt because the DNA end fits TRBJ2-7 better. The CDR3 is made up of 15 amino acids. Germline lookup yields CDR1 MNHEY and CDR2 SVGAGI. CDR3 sequence reads: CASSSPTGASYEQYF. The CDR3, as DNA: TGTGCCAGCAGTTCCCCGACAGGGGCGAGCTACGAGCAGTACTTC.

This sequence joins TRBV6-4 and TRBJ2-3; TRBD2 aligns across 7 bases. The CDR3 runs to 14 residues. Germline loops: CDR1 MRHNA, CDR2 SNTAGT. The V and J ends lost 6 bases and 3 bases, in that order; junction bases with no gene match: 6. The CDR3 DNA follows: TGTGCCAGCAGCCCCGGACTAGGAACAGATACGCAGTATTTT. This gives the protein CASSPGLGTDTQYF.

V usage is TRBV6-5 and J usage is TRBJ1-5; TRBD1 aligns across 8 bases. Germline lookup yields CDR1 MNHEY and CDR2 SVGAGI. CDR3 size: 14 residues. V lost 6 bases and J lost 1; bases outside the gene matches: 2. The CDR3 region is CASRGQGSNQPQHF. The CDR3 DNA follows: TGTGCCAGCAGAGGACAGGGAAGCAATCAGCCCCAGCATTTT.

The chain carries TRBV7-9 and TRBJ1-4; TRBD1 matches 10 bases. The V gene's germline CDR1 is SEHNR and CDR2 FQNEAQ (reference sequence). CDR3 length: 16 amino acids. V shed 5 bases and J 3 bases; nucleotides not matched to a gene: 6. As DNA, the CDR3 is TGTGCCAGCAGCCAGGGACAGGGGATGGCTAATGAAAAACTGTTTTTT. It yields the protein CASSQGQGMANEKLFF. Looking up the rest from reference TRBV7-9 and TRBJ1-4 gives the full variable domain: DTGVSQNPRHKITKRGQNVTFRCDPISEHNRLYWYRQTLGQGPEFLTYFQNEAQLEKSRLLSDRFSAERPKGSFSTLEIQRTEQGDSAMYLCASSQGQGMANEKLFFGSGTQLSVL.

CDR3 DNA: TGCGCCAGCAGCCCTGAAGGACAGGGGGCGCGGGGCTACACCTTC. Translated, it gives CASSPEGQGARGYTF. The genes are TRBV5-1 and TRBJ1-2, with 11 bases matching TRBD1. The CDR3 runs 15 residues. Germline V gene data show CDR1 as SGHRS and CDR2 as YFSETQ. Trimming removed 4 bases from V and 8 bases from J; junction bases left unmatched: 10.

The chain has TRBV10-3 and TRBJ2-7, with 11 bases identical to TRBD2. V dropped 3 bases and J dropped 7; count of bases not matched to a gene: 5. CDR3 size: 14 residues. CDR1 and CDR2 from the germline V gene are ENHRY and SYGVKD. The CDR3 loop is CAISDVAGGLEQYF. The CDR3 DNA reads TGTGCCATCAGTGACGTAGCGGGGGGGCTGGAGCAGTACTTC.

The rearrangement uses TRBV6-5 and TRBJ1-2; tentative D call: TRBD1 (6 bases). In germline, CDR1 is MNHEY, CDR2 SVGAGI. The CDR3 loop spans 14 amino acids. Between the trimmed V and J ends, which lost 0 bases and 5 bases, there was a span of 10 bases. The CDR3 sequence: CASSYSQGGYGYTF. DNA of the CDR3: TGTGCCAGCAGTTACTCACAGGGCGGGTATGGCTACACCTTC.

Here the CDR3 DNA reads TGTGCCAGCAGCTTGGCGGGGTCGTCTGGAAACACCATATATTTT. Encoded protein: CASSLAGSSGNTIYF. The V and J genes are TRBV11-1 and TRBJ1-3; no firm D call. The CDR3 sequence is 15 residues long. Germline V gene data show CDR1 as SGHAT and CDR2 as FQDESV (reference sequence). Trimming took 3 bases from V and 1 from J, leaving 10 bases between them.

The chain recombines TRBV30 with TRBJ2-7, with 9 bases fitting TRBD1. Unmatched junction bases numbered 6, after V lost 1 base and J lost 5 bases. The germline gives CDR1 GTSNPN, CDR2 SVGIG (reference sequence). CDR3 length: 14 amino acids. The CDR3 loop reads CAWSAGTGTHEQYF. CDR3 in DNA: TGTGCCTGGAGTGCCGGGACAGGGACGCACGAGCAGTACTTC.

This clone has just one count. The chain couples TRBV7-9 to TRBJ2-7; TRBD2 agrees at 7 bases. CDR1 is SEHNR, CDR2 FQNEAQ, per germline (reference sequence). CDR3 length: 14 residues. V shed 2 bases and J 6 bases; nucleotides not matched to a gene: 7. The CDR3 sequence: CASSLMGLSPEQYF. The CDR3 DNA reads as TGTGCCAGCAGCTTAATGGGACTAAGTCCCGAGCAGTACTTC.

The V call is TRBV19, the J call TRBJ2-7, with no clear D. V gave up 10 bases and J gave up 0 bases, with 16 bases separating them. Germline loops: CDR1 LNHDA, CDR2 SQIVND (reference sequence). The CDR3 spans 14 residues. The CDR3 reads CATSPQANSYEQYF. The CDR3 nucleotides are TGTGCCACCTCCCCGCAGGCTAACTCCTACGAGCAGTACTTC.

The chain joins TRBV6-5 to TRBJ1-1, with 7 bases aligning to TRBD1. CDR3 size: 15 residues. V lost 5 bases, J lost 1 base, and 7 bases stayed unmatched. The V gene's germline CDR1 is MNHEY and CDR2 SVGAGI. The CDR3 here is CASSGRGLTNTEAFF. For the CDR3, the DNA is TGTGCCAGCAGTGGTAGGGGGCTCACGAACACTGAAGCTTTCTTT.

This clone was picked up a small number of times. The CDR3 DNA follows: TGTGCCAGCAGCGTAGGGCTGGGCGATACGCAGTATTTT. Encoded protein: CASSVGLGDTQYF. V is TRBV9 and J is TRBJ2-3; D ambiguous. V was shortened by 0 bases and J by 6 bases, with 8 bases between the two germline ends. This CDR3 is built from 13 residues. Per the germline V gene, CDR1 is SGDLS and CDR2 is YYNGEE.

This chain links TRBV6-6 with TRBJ2-2, with D possibly being TRBD2 (6 bases). CDR1 MNHNY and CDR2 SVGAGI come from the germline V gene (reference sequence). The V end was cut by 2 bases, the J end by 1 base, with 11 bases between. The length of the CDR3 is 16 residues. CDR3 amino acids: CASSYTLSGNTGELFF. The CDR3 DNA sequence: TGTGCCAGCAGTTACACCCTTAGCGGGAACACCGGGGAGCTGTTTTTT.

The rearrangement links TRBV4-3 to TRBJ2-7, with 10 bases identical to TRBD2. The CDR3 consists of 16 residues. Germline CDR1 LGHNA, CDR2 YSLEER. With V trimmed by 0 bases and J by 2 bases, 4 bases remained unmatched. The DNA for the CDR3 is TGCGCCAGCAGCCAAGATGGAAGCGGGAGGGCCTACGAGCAGTACTTC. It is translated as CASSQDGSGRAYEQYF.

The J gene is TRBJ2-1, the V gene TRBV4-1, with D perhaps matching TRBD1 (5 bases). CDR1 is MGHRA and CDR2 is YSYEKL in the germline V gene. The CDR3 covers 16 residues. V gave up 0 bases and J gave up 2 bases, with 11 bases separating them. The CDR3 protein is CASSQDSAGPYNEQFF. The CDR3 DNA is TGCGCCAGCAGCCAAGATTCTGCAGGGCCCTACAATGAGCAGTTCTTC.

The V and J genes are TRBV7-9 and TRBJ1-1, with no clear D. From germline, CDR1 is SEHNR and CDR2 FQNEAQ (reference sequence). The CDR3 has 14 residues. The germline V and J ends were trimmed by 4 bases and 2 bases, with 11 bases remaining between them. CDR3 residues: CASSSVGRNTEAFF. The CDR3 DNA follows: TGTGCCAGCAGCTCCGTTGGGAGAAACACTGAAGCTTTCTTT.

The chain combines TRBV7-2 with TRBJ2-3, with D perhaps TRBD2 (5 bases). Germline CDR1 and CDR2: SGHTA and FQGNSA. The CDR3 has 16 residues. V lost 3 bases and J 2 bases, leaving 15 bases between the germline ends. This CDR3 reads CASSFYGRGITDTQYF. As DNA, the CDR3 is TGTGCCAGCAGCTTTTATGGGAGAGGGATCACAGATACGCAGTATTTT.